This TCR beta chain was documented in a study of blood T cell repertoires in COVID-19. Study information: Researchers got acute and convalescent COVID-19 samples from the United States, Italy and Spain. The cDNA or gDNA used as material had been derived from T cells, B-cell-depleted T cells, or PBMCs.

Seattle enrolled patients during active infection and tracked them longitudinally. Authors' methods: Nucleated cell number was recorded as an estimate derived from reference gene primer amplification. The method was immunoSEQ multiplex PCR; TCRdb's version includes in-frame clones alone and lacks a portion of them. The DNA was the basis for D and trimming; V, J and clone size are from that table. The sample shows some 250,000 clones, roughly four fifths of them seen only once. In germline, CDR1 is MNHEY, CDR2 SVGAGI. The V and J ends lost 1 base and 5 bases respectively, with 17 bases between them. The CDR3 runs to 16 residues.

This chain connects TRBV6-5 to TRBJ1-2, with TRBD1 as a possible D gene (6 bases). Sequencing was performed on peripheral blood. The clonotype originates from a woman aged 80 or older with COVID-19, enrolled during active disease. CDR3 in DNA: TGTGCCAGCAGTTACTTGGGGTCCGGACAGAGTTATGGCTACACCTTC. Translation: CASSYLGSGQSYGYTF.